This TCR beta chain was retrieved from a study of human T cells and chemical hapten exposure. Overall study context: Patch testing placed 0.01% DPC on the upper back, with readings at 6 days. Regarding the study as a whole: Significantly more large CDR3 similarity clusters arose among expanded TCRs than among controls.

TCRdb analysed the RACE reads with MiXCR anew, one entry per CDR3 protein. This sample has around 100,000 distinct CDR3 sequences; 9.5% to 12% occur once, and the top ten carry around 3.5%. The V and J ends lost 8 bases and 5 bases respectively, with 9 bases between them. Germline CDR1 MNHNS, CDR2 SASEGT. The CDR3 is 11 amino acids. As to time point: patch test 1, 2 weeks after DPC sensitization. Treatment indicated: therapeutic diphenylcyclopropenone sensitization with weekly scalp DPC. Researchers extracted total RNA from unfractionated whole blood. This clonotype was seen repeatedly, ten times or more. Its antigen is not known.

Here the sequenced sample was whole blood, taken in connection with sensitization to the hapten diphenylcyclopropenone (DPC). J is TRBJ2-5 and V is TRBV6-1; D is unclear. This clonotype was sampled from a woman in her thirties or forties with alopecia areata. Some clones in this sample may be carry-over from other donors' samples. CDR3 nucleotide sequence: TGTGCCAGCGGCCTAGGGGAGACCCAGTACTTC. This translates into CASGLGETQYF.